The source of this T cell receptor (beta chain) is a study of identical twins. Each cDNA held unique molecular identifiers, and template switching gave it a universal primer site. TCRdb redid the calling of the 5' RACE reads with MiXCR, one entry per CDR3 protein. The repertoire has around 340,000 distinct CDR3 sequences, 12% of them found once; the top ten carry around 7.8%. This clonotype was counted between two and nine times. The V and J ends lost 4 bases and 5 bases respectively, with 11 bases between them. This CDR3 is 13 amino acids long. Germline values: CDR1 MRHNA, CDR2 SNTAGT. The same data also went into a second study, on yellow fever vaccine responses in identical twins.

Sequencing was carried out using CD8+ T cells sorted from blood. The sequence derives from a woman aged 18 to 35 in good health. The chain uses TRBV6-4 and TRBJ1-2; possibly TRBD1 for D (6 bases). This CDR3 reads CASSGGARYGYTF. CDR3 DNA: TGTGCCAGCAGTGGGGGGGCGCGGTATGGCTACACCTTC.